This TCR beta chain was sequenced during a study of OX40 agonist ivuxolimab in advanced cancers. Libraries were prepared by immunoSEQ multiplex PCR; TCRdb keeps only in-frame clonotypes and omits some of them. The sample records fewer than 60,000 clones, 91% being singletons. CDR1 is SGHAT, CDR2 FQNNGV, per germline. This CDR3 spans 13 amino acids. J gave up 6 bases and V 5 bases, and 4 bases lay outside the gene matches. Sequences were derived from CD4+ or CD8+ T cells sorted from blood, sampled in a trial of the OX40 agonist ivuxolimab. The chain has TRBV11-2 and TRBJ2-1; the match to TRBD1 covers 7 bases. This TCR was recovered from an adult with an advanced solid tumor such as melanoma, head and neck, liver or kidney cancer. CDR3 nucleotide sequence: TGTGCCAGCAGCCTTGGGACAGCCAATGAGCAGTTCTTC. This sequence encodes CASSLGTANEQFF.